This T cell receptor beta chain was recovered during a study of cytomegalovirus exposure and HLA in healthy donors (dated 2017 in TCRdb). About the investigation overall: According to an earlier analysis of a few hundred of the donors, about 180 million T cells yielded 90 million to 140 million unique TCR beta sequences and more than 250 Gb of sequence data. Roughly 300 gigabases of sequencing data and around 87 million unique TCR sequences were included in an early release covering several hundred HLA-typed donors. On average, roughly 250,000 unique TCR beta nucleotide sequences were sequenced per donor among a few hundred genotyped donors of the cohort, with roughly 19% of those sequences being non-productive. The study used immunosequencing to profile the T cell repertoires of several hundred subjects and linked those repertoires to cytomegalovirus serostatus. To study patterns of TCR occurrence, a later analysis re-analyzed previously published TCR beta repertoires from just over 650 donors and added high-resolution HLA genotyping. Among the roughly 400 genotyped donors, roughly 80% belonged to the genetic ancestry cluster associated with self-reported Caucasian donors. In the later analysis, no new phenotypic data were used to find candidate immune exposures; instead, reliance was placed on TCR beta sequences and their occurrence across donors. Donor age, sex, ethnicity and CMV serostatus were compiled alongside the repertoire data. To decide whether each TCR beta V gene segment behaved as functional or pseudogenic, an earlier analysis of fewer than 750 of the donors relied on high-throughput TCR beta sequencing. The number of typed donors differed by locus: 629-630 for A, B, C, DRB1 and DQB1; approximately 520 for DQA1; 606 for DPA1; and around 470 for DPB1. Class I and class II HLA loci were covered by the typing at four-digit resolution. All discovery cohort repertoires had been generated on a single sequencing platform. The study was designed to test whether signatures of past pathogen exposure could be identified by cataloging public T cell receptors. Besides the first cohort of 500 to 700 subjects, a separate validation cohort made up of 120 different subjects was used. The study combined high-throughput TCR immunosequencing, statistical association of individual TCRs with disease status, and machine learning to predict cytomegalovirus infection status. About five DR-DQ haplotypes were treated as single units for association and clustering because of strong linkage in the cohort. A later genetic analysis took genome-wide SNP genotypes for about three fifths of the roughly 700 donors and used that subset as a discovery cohort. Study-wide findings and limitations: When HLA alleles, especially DR and DQ, strongly co-occurred, attributing TCR associations to individual alleles was difficult. In a later analysis, the rate of TCR association differed among HLA loci, with DRB1 alleles having the most associated TCRs and HLA-C alleles having the fewest. This cohort had only TCR beta chains sequenced, and the lack of alpha or paired-chain data limited which features could be detected. An association between a missense DCLRE1C variant and V-gene and J-gene trimming of TCR beta chains was found in a later genetic analysis and replicated in an independent cohort. The only immune exposure information available for the cohort was CMV serostatus. A few of the identified cytomegalovirus-associated TCR beta chains were confirmed in vitro to be specific for cytomegalovirus antigens. Sequencing depth was assumed to be roughly uniform across donors in the presence/absence analyses, though that assumption may not hold. Because counts were too low, about 18 rarely observed V segments, including chromosome 9 orphons, were excluded from the earlier analysis of around 590 of the donors. A cluster of highly shared sequence variants was judged likely to represent a technical artifact of the sequencing pipeline. Compared with equally common non-associated chains, HLA-associated TCR beta chains in a later analysis were more clonally expanded and had lower generation probabilities. In a later analysis, about 16,000 TCR beta sequences were associated with specific HLA alleles at a false discovery rate of 0.05. Because the 87-base-pair reads could not distinguish some IMGT-functional V segments, including TRBV6-2 and TRBV6-3, those segments were excluded. A further reported finding was that TCR beta sequences accurately predicted the HLA-A and HLA-B alleles for most subjects in the first cohort. Several of the top co-occurrence clusters appeared to be linked to parvovirus B19, influenza, CMV and Epstein-Barr virus, according to a later analysis. The classifier was reported to diagnose cytomegalovirus status with high specificity and sensitivity in both the original and validation cohorts. Correlated functional status among segregating V segments might be attributable to linkage disequilibrium, but an unknown experimental factor could not be ruled out. Because some donors lacked HLA typing at each locus, the association tests relied only on the typed subset. Most TCR sequences were seen in very few donors, while some public TCRs were found in many individuals. A later genetic analysis reported fewer N-insertions in productive TCRs among donors in an Asian-associated ancestry cluster than the roughly 700-donor mean. The study gave a list of 150 to 200 TCR beta chains associated with cytomegalovirus. It was suggested by the authors that the approach could potentially be generalized to other disease states and immunological phenotypes. Most CMV-associated TCR beta chains appeared to be HLA-restricted in a later analysis, and the HLA associations seemed to be driven largely by CMV exposure. An earlier analysis of around 540 of the donors showed that most TCR beta V segments appeared in productive rearrangements either about 90% or about 30% of the time, which broadly matched IMGT annotations.

The CDR3, from cysteine to phenylalanine, totals 13 residues. Only CDR3 DNA is held: 39 bases, read in frame from base 1. Germline trimming: 3 bases from V, 4 bases from J; junction bases outside gene matches: 1. For CDR1 and CDR2, the germline V gene lists SGHTA and FQGNSA. Libraries were made using the immunoSEQ multiplex PCR assay. The multiplex PCR relied on a mix of 60 forward primers for TCR Vbeta segments and 13 reverse primers for TCR Jbeta segments. The CDR3 region of rearranged TCR beta genes was amplified from genomic DNA with a multiplex PCR assay. The amplified TCR beta libraries were sequenced on the Illumina HiSeq System as 87-base-pair reads. In the source study's methods: A later analysis tallied 75 million to 95 million unique TCR beta chains across the 666 repertoires, and some 10 million of those chains were shared by two or more donors. To remove PCR and sequencing errors, raw reads were error-corrected and collapsed into unique sequences using a nearest-neighbor algorithm that merged closely related sequences. CDR3 sequences were aligned to IMGT reference sequences to assign V, D and J gene segments. For a sequence to be retained, a match of at least six nucleotides was required to both a V gene segment and a J gene segment. A rearrangement was called productive if the CDR3 had no stop codons and remained in frame with V and J, and every other rearrangement was called non-productive. Following IMGT convention, CDR3 was defined as the stretch from the second conserved V-encoded cysteine up to the conserved J-encoded phenylalanine. The earlier analysis of fewer than 700 of the donors excluded sequences that lacked an unambiguous match to a single V gene segment. In an earlier analysis of about 590 of the donors, a V segment was called functional when productive rearrangements were above 56.7%, and segregating when the standard deviation between donors exceeded 5%. A statistical classification framework was built to diagnose cytomegalovirus status from the catalog of TCR beta chain sequences. V and J gene assignment, in a later analysis, came from comparing TCR nucleotide sequences with IMGT/GENE-DB human TR gene sequences. In a later analysis, CDR3 sequences and most-parsimonious VDJ recombination scenarios were assigned using the TCRdist pipeline. In a later analysis, every TCR beta chain was defined by the combination of its CDR3 amino acid sequence and its V-gene family, and reads without a unique V-gene family were dropped. In a later analysis, fewer than 600 highly shared, low-generation-probability nucleotide sequences were removed to address suspected cross-contamination and a sequencing artifact. In a later analysis, a clonal expansion index for each public chain was calculated from normalized within-repertoire ranks of inferred template counts. Generation probabilities in a later analysis came from a VDJ recombination model fitted to out-of-frame rearrangements, and those results were checked against IGoR. A later analysis scored TCR-TCR, TCR-HLA and TCR-CMV co-occurrence with hypergeometric tests, applying a repertoire-size bias correction to TCR pairs. In a later analysis, false discovery rates were estimated by permuting HLA or CMV assignments 20 times. In a later analysis, co-occurring TCRs were grouped using DBSCAN, and TCRdist sequence similarity was added for clustering within HLA-allele-positive subsets. Repertoires with fewer than 30,000 or more than 120,000 public chains, plus five repertoires with anomalous nucleotide sharing, were excluded from co-occurrence clustering. TCRdb mirrors the immuneACCESS table, restricted to in-frame sequences. Some clones are absent from its copies; in checked studies, under half trace to an unresolved V gene, and the reason for the others is unknown. V, J and clone size are those of that table, while D and trimming were read from the DNA. Counted in this sample were 210,000 or so clones; around nine tenths of them appeared once. Of the sample, roughly 1% is held by the ten largest clones.

With respect to this clone: Its antigen remains unidentified. The sample holds no much larger clone one base away, and base qualities are not on file.

The cohort consisted of hundreds of healthy bone marrow donors. Cohort members were all nominally healthy when sampled, although unrecorded immune exposures were likely present. The donor tested CMV seronegative, placing the donor among the 350 to 400 seronegative members of the cohort. A peripheral blood sample was collected from each donor, and TCR beta sequencing was performed on peripheral blood mononuclear cells. Genomic DNA was extracted from the blood cell samples with the Qiagen DNeasy Blood Extraction Kit. Sequenced: PBMCs. The receptor was derived from a woman between 18 and 29 years old in good health and CMV-seronegative. Recombination connected TRBV7-2 to TRBJ1-1; TRBD1 agrees with 8 junctional bases. The DNA reads TGTGCCAGCAGCTTCGGGACAGGCACTGAAGCTTTCTTT. It translates to CASSFGTGTEAFF.